The next 9 T cell receptor beta chains were all read from a single sample in a study of PD-1 blockade in classical Hodgkin lymphoma. TCRdb keeps only in-frame clones here, not all; method: immunoSEQ multiplex PCR. The table has 90,000 to 130,000 clones, 80% to 90% seen once. No patient escaped relapse after autologous stem cell transplantation, and brentuximab vedotin exposure varied. The starting material was peripheral blood mononuclear cells (PBMCs), obtained before the second cycle of nivolumab. The receptors shown here come from a human donor with classical Hodgkin lymphoma.

J is TRBJ1-1 and V is TRBV27; D remains unclear. The CDR3 length is 13 residues. CDR1 MNHEY and CDR2 SMNVEV come from the germline V gene (reference sequence). The V end was cut by 6 bases, the J end by 4 bases, with 12 bases between. As DNA, the CDR3 is TGTGCCAGCAGCACAACGCTTAGCACTGAAGCTTTCTTT. Translating gives CASSTTLSTEAFF.

For the CDR3, the DNA is TGTGCCAGCAGTCTAACGGTAACCGTCAGCTCTGGAAACACCATATATTTT. Its protein product is CASSLTVTVSSGNTIYF. This chain joins TRBV28 and TRBJ1-3; D is ambiguous. The germline CDR1 and CDR2 sequences are MDHEN and SYDVKM. CDR3 size: 17 residues. Trimming cost V 5 bases and J 0 bases, with 17 bases left between them.

The chain couples TRBV29-1 to TRBJ1-1; D gene ambiguous. Per the germline V gene, CDR1 is SQVTM and CDR2 is ANQGSEA. CDR3 length: 11 amino acids. CDR3 sequence (DNA): TGCAGTTGCATAGCCTATACGGAAGCTTTCTTT. Protein product: CSCIAYTEAFF. The full variable domain, in which reference TRBV29-1 and TRBJ1-1 provide the parts outside the CDR3, is SAVISQKPSRDICQRGTSLTIQCQVDSQVTMMFWYRQQPGQSLTLIATANQGSEATYESGFVIDKFPISRPNLTFSTLTVSNMSPEDSSIYLCSCIAYTEAFFGQGTRLTVV.

The J gene is TRBJ1-2, the V gene TRBV20-1; the D is unclear. The CDR3 totals 9 residues. V dropped 5 bases and J dropped 6 bases, with 4 bases sitting between them. Per germline, CDR1 DFQATT and CDR2 SNEGSKA (reference sequence). The CDR3 loop reads CSAPDGYTF. CDR3 in DNA: TGCAGTGCTCCCGATGGCTACACCTTC.

As to this clone: The junction departs from germline at one end; a sequencing error may be responsible. In nucleotides, the CDR3 is TGTGCCAGCAGTTTCGACACCGAAGCTTTCTTT. This encodes CASSFDTEAFF. The chain recombines TRBV6-5 with TRBJ1-1; no definite D call. The germline V gene encodes CDR1 MNHEY and CDR2 SVGAGI. The CDR3 consists of 11 residues.

The V and J genes are TRBV6-6 and TRBJ2-1, with 7 nucleotides matching TRBD2. The CDR3 runs 15 residues. CDR1 and CDR2 (germline): MNHNY, SVGAGI (reference sequence). V was pared by 6 bases and J by 2 bases, with 7 bases of the junction left unmatched. The CDR3 is CASSPTSLAYNEQFF. The CDR3 DNA follows: TGTGCCAGCAGCCCGACTAGCTTAGCCTACAATGAGCAGTTCTTC.

The chain combines TRBV23-1 with TRBJ2-2; 7 nucleotides match TRBD2. TRBV23-1 is reported as an ORF; its role is uncertain. This CDR3 is built from 15 residues. Trimming took 10 bases from V and 4 from J; bases not matched to a gene: 12. In DNA, the CDR3 is TGCGCCACCCAAGGGCGGGAGCGGGGCACCGGGGAGCTGTTTTTT. Amino acid sequence: CATQGRERGTGELFF.

The chain combines TRBV7-2 with TRBJ2-5, with 9 bases lining up with TRBD2. In germline, CDR1 is SGHTA, CDR2 FQGNSA. CDR3 length: 15 amino acids. The junction had 5 bases not matched to a gene; V was cut back by 1 base and J by 5 bases. DNA for the CDR3: TGTGCCAGCAGCTTAGTGGCGGGAGGGCCGGAGACCCAGTACTTC. Its protein product is CASSLVAGGPETQYF.

The rearrangement links TRBV10-1 to TRBJ2-1; D might be TRBD2 (5 bases). The germline V and J ends were trimmed by 0 bases and 0 bases, with 12 bases remaining between them. Germline assignment: CDR1 WNHNN and CDR2 SYGVQD (reference sequence). CDR3 length: 17 residues. In nucleotides, the CDR3 is TGCGCCAGCAGTGAGTCGGGTACTAGTCACTCCTACAATGAGCAGTTCTTC. It encodes CASSESGTSHSYNEQFF.